The present entry profiles one T cell receptor beta chain with its context. Its antigen remains unidentified. V was shortened by 0 bases and J by 1 base, with 3 bases between the two germline ends. This CDR3 comprises 13 residues. CDR1 is SGHAT and CDR2 is FQNNGV in the germline V gene. These data belong to a study of OX40 agonist ivuxolimab in advanced cancers. About the research overall: With ivuxolimab, an agonistic anti-OX40 (CD134) antibody, patients were treated. Study-level results: Low normalized T-cell clonal expansion also characterized some of the nonresponders. Partial responders dosed at 0.1-3.0 mg/kg displayed clonal expansion ranking among the lowest.

Generated by immunoSEQ multiplex PCR, the TCRdb table keeps only in-frame clones and is missing some. This sample carries tens of thousands of clones, around 84% of them seen once, and the ten largest clones take around 25%. The chain links TRBV11-2 to TRBJ1-1, with no clear D. The sequence came from an adult with an advanced solid tumor such as melanoma, head and neck, liver or kidney cancer. Sample: CD4+ or CD8+ T cells sorted from blood, taken in a trial of the OX40 agonist ivuxolimab. The CDR3 region is CASSLDPNTEAFF. DNA of the CDR3: TGTGCCAGCAGCTTAGATCCGAACACTGAAGCTTTCTTT.